The 8 T cell receptor beta chains in this list originate from one sample, sequenced in a study of T cells in localized non-small cell lung cancer. Measured with immunoSEQ multiplex PCR; TCRdb has only the in-frame clones, and not every one. This table has some 40,000 clones, around nine tenths appearing once. This sample comprised peripheral blood, obtained before any cancer treatment. The receptors were gathered from a female donor of 60 years or more with stage I lung adenocarcinoma.

This chain connects TRBV5-1 to TRBJ1-4, with unresolved D. V gave up 0 bases and J gave up 2 bases, with 14 bases separating them. Per germline, CDR1 SGHRS and CDR2 YFSETQ. The CDR3 totals 17 residues. CDR3 residues: CASSLGTLMKTNEKLFF. As DNA, the CDR3 is TGCGCCAGCAGCTTGGGGACTCTCATGAAGACTAATGAAAAACTGTTTTTT.

For the CDR3, the DNA is TGTGCCAGCAGTTGGGGGGGGTCCTACAATGAGCAGTTCTTC. This translates into CASSWGGSYNEQFF. The chain recombines TRBV27 with TRBJ2-1, with TRBD2 matching over 7 bases. V shed 4 bases and J 1 base; nucleotides not matched to a gene: 1. In germline, CDR1 is MNHEY, CDR2 SMNVEV (reference sequence). The CDR3 extends over 14 amino acids.

This clone was counted a few times. The gene calls are TRBV6-1 and TRBJ1-2; D ambiguous. Germline lookup yields CDR1 MNHNS and CDR2 SASEGT. V lost 1 base to trimming and J lost 0 bases, with 9 bases between them. This CDR3 contains 15 residues. This CDR3 is CASSEVGLANYGYTF. The CDR3 region has the DNA TGTGCCAGCAGTGAAGTAGGCCTAGCTAACTATGGCTACACCTTC.

This rearrangement joins TRBV11-2 to TRBJ1-1; the D gene is possibly TRBD1 (5 bases). The ends were cut back, 1 base at V and 7 bases at J, with 16 bases in the middle. CDR3 length equals 15 residues. Germline lookup yields CDR1 SGHAT and CDR2 FQNNGV. CDR3 in amino acids: CASSLVSGGRVEAFF. The DNA for the CDR3 is TGTGCCAGCAGCTTAGTTTCCGGGGGACGGGTTGAAGCTTTCTTT.

V gene TRBV18 combines with J gene TRBJ1-2; a weak D match, TRBD1 (5 bases). Trimming took 3 bases from V and 4 from J, leaving 12 bases between them. The CDR3 consists of 14 residues. Per germline, CDR1 KGHSH and CDR2 LQKENI. In nucleotides, the CDR3 is TGTGCCAGCTCACCGGATACGGGGGTCTATGGCTACACCTTC. Protein: CASSPDTGVYGYTF.

The chain couples TRBV2 to TRBJ2-7, with 7 bases matching TRBD1. The V segment lost 4 bases and the J segment 12 bases; nucleotides outside the gene matches: 9. From germline, CDR1 is SNHLY and CDR2 FYNNEI. The CDR3 is 12 residues long. In DNA form, the CDR3 reads TGTGCCAGCAGTGTTCACAGGGGTGTCGCGTACTTC. Its translation is CASSVHRGVAYF.

The chain carries TRBV5-5 and TRBJ2-2, with D unclear. This CDR3 region has 13 residues. The V end lost 2 bases, the J end lost 6 bases, and 8 bases lay between the germline ends. Germline-derived CDR1 and CDR2 are SGHKS and YYEKEE (reference sequence). The CDR3 sequence: CASSFLVSGELFF. The CDR3 nucleotides read TGTGCCAGCAGCTTCCTCGTATCCGGGGAGCTGTTTTTT. Full variable domain (remainder filled in from reference TRBV5-5 and TRBJ2-2): DAGVTQSPTHLIKTRGQQVTLRCSPISGHKSVSWYQQVLGQGPQFIFQYYEKEERGRGNFPDRFSARQFPNYSSELNVNALLLGDSALYLCASSFLVSGELFFGEGSRLTVL.

The V gene is TRBV6-1, the J gene TRBJ2-7; tentatively, D is TRBD2 (6 bases). Trimming pared 7 bases from V and 6 bases from J, leaving 16 bases between. There are 13 residues in the CDR3. Germline CDR1 is MNHNS and CDR2 is SASEGT. The CDR3 protein is CASTPLRDGEQYV. The CDR3 DNA follows: TGTGCCAGCACTCCTCTGCGGGACGGCGAGCAGTACGTC.